The 18 T cell receptor beta chains presented below share a single source sample, sequenced in a study of beta chain features in type 1 diabetes. Broader study findings: For Type 1 diabetes patients, all four CD4+ subsets carried TCRB CDR3s that were moderately but significantly shorter.

The study reverse transcribed the entire isolated RNA, so it sequenced expressed TCRB transcripts. Libraries were prepared by immunoSEQ multiplex PCR; TCRdb keeps only in-frame clonotypes and omits some of them. The sample lists hundreds of thousands of clones; about a tenth were seen once. The antigens these receptors bind are not known. What was sequenced was central memory CD4+ T cells from blood. These receptors were taken from a man aged 25 to 40 with type 1 diabetes.

The V gene is TRBV10-3, the J gene TRBJ2-3; the match to TRBD2 covers 9 bases. Germline CDR1 reads ENHRY; CDR2 reads SYGVKD. The ends lost 3 bases at V and 4 bases at J; junction bases unmatched: 5. The length of the CDR3 is 15 residues. CDR3 residues: CAISDQRGASDTQYF. The CDR3 nucleotides read TGTGCCATCAGTGACCAGCGGGGGGCATCAGATACGCAGTATTTT.

The V and J genes are TRBV7-2 and TRBJ2-1; TRBD1 agrees at 7 bases. Trimming took 4 bases from V and 7 from J; bases not matched to a gene: 7. This CDR3 contains 14 residues. Per germline, CDR1 SGHTA and CDR2 FQGNSA. The CDR3 DNA reads TGTGCCAGCAGCTCCGACTACAGGGGAAATGAGCAGTTCTTC. Its translation is CASSSDYRGNEQFF.

This clone turned up a few times. The genes are TRBV6-6 and TRBJ1-4, with TRBD1 identical over 7 bases. The CDR3 runs to 14 residues. The J segment lost 1 base and the V segment lost 7 bases, leaving 3 bases of the junction unmatched. Germline CDR1 is MNHNY and CDR2 is SVGAGI (reference sequence). As DNA, the CDR3 is TGTGCCAGCAACCAGGGGGTAACTAATGAAAAACTGTTTTTT. The encoded protein is CASNQGVTNEKLFF.

The chain combines TRBV29-1 with TRBJ2-1; 10 nucleotides align to TRBD2. CDR3 length: 14 residues. J was trimmed by 9 bases and V by 2 bases; bases with no gene match: 7. CDR1 is SQVTM, CDR2 ANQGSEA, per germline. The DNA for the CDR3 is TGCAGCGTTGAAAGGCTAGCGGGGGCCGGTGAGCAGTTCTTC. Amino acid sequence: CSVERLAGAGEQFF.

The DNA of the CDR3 is TGCGCCAGCAGCCAAGAGTCAAAGGGTGGTACCCTCCACTTT. It encodes CASSQESKGGTLHF. The chain employs TRBV4-3 and TRBJ1-6; D not certain. With 0 bases removed from V and 14 bases from J, the gap between germline ends came to 14 bases. This CDR3 spans 14 amino acids. Germline V gene sequence: CDR1 LGHNA, CDR2 YSLEER.

This clone was seen a few times. The chain is built from TRBV4-3 and TRBJ2-3; D unclear. The V end lost 1 base, the J end lost 1 base, and 15 bases lay between the germline ends. The germline CDR1 and CDR2 sequences are LGHNA and YSLEER. This CDR3 has 17 residues. CDR3 DNA: TGCGCCAGCAGCCAAGCAGGATCAGGCTACGGCACAGATACGCAGTATTTT. Its translation is CASSQAGSGYGTDTQYF.

The chain is built from TRBV7-2 and TRBJ1-5; TRBD1 might be the D (5 bases). The V and J ends lost 4 bases and 7 bases respectively, with 14 bases between them. CDR1 and CDR2 from the germline V gene are SGHTA and FQGNSA. CDR3 length: 14 amino acids. CDR3 nucleotide sequence: TGTGCCAGCAGCTCAGGGCCCGCCTGGCAGCCCCAGCATTTT. Translation: CASSSGPAWQPQHF.

The chain uses TRBV5-6 and TRBJ1-3; D is unresolved. Trimming removed 4 bases at V and 0 bases at J, with 11 bases between. This CDR3 has 15 residues. Germline V CDR1 and CDR2: SGHDT, YYEEEE. DNA of the CDR3: TGTGCCAGCAGCCTAACCGGGATCTCTGGAAACACCATATATTTT. Protein: CASSLTGISGNTIYF.

This clone has just a few counts. The CDR3 DNA reads TGTGCCAGCAGCTTAGGGCATAATTCACCCCTCCACTTT. Amino acids: CASSLGHNSPLHF. This rearrangement joins TRBV7-2 to TRBJ1-6, with D unclear. Germline values: CDR1 SGHTA, CDR2 FQGNSA. The ends were cut back, 1 base at V and 5 bases at J, with 3 bases in the middle. The CDR3 length is 13 residues.

The chain links TRBV5-6 to TRBJ1-2, with D possibly being TRBD1 (6 bases). CDR3 length equals 17 residues. Germline V gene lookup returns CDR1 SGHDT and CDR2 YYEEEE. V was cut by 4 bases and J by 5 bases, with 24 bases left in between. CDR3 DNA: TGTGCCAGCAGCCCGACCTCGGGGGGGCTGGCCGGATATGGCTACACCTTC. Translating gives CASSPTSGGLAGYGYTF.

The chain combines TRBV4-3 with TRBJ2-7, with 8 bases lining up with TRBD1. Germline V CDR1 and CDR2: LGHNA, YSLEER. The CDR3 is 15 amino acids. J was trimmed by 2 bases and V by 0 bases; bases with no gene match: 3. The CDR3 coding sequence is TGCGCCAGCAGCCAAGAGGGGACAGGAACCTACGAGCAGTACTTC. Translation: CASSQEGTGTYEQYF.

This clone showed up many times. The chain combines TRBV28 with TRBJ1-1; no firm D call. V was trimmed by 4 bases and J by 0 bases, leaving 24 bases between them. CDR3 length equals 19 residues. Germline V gene lookup returns CDR1 MDHEN and CDR2 SYDVKM. CDR3: CASSSYFIELGALNTEAFF. CDR3 in DNA: TGTGCCAGCAGTTCGTACTTTATTGAGCTGGGAGCTTTGAACACTGAAGCTTTCTTT.

The chain joins TRBV10-3 to TRBJ2-2; D is perhaps TRBD2 (5 bases). This CDR3 comprises 11 residues. Trimming removed 6 bases from V and 6 bases from J, with 5 bases in between. Germline V CDR1 and CDR2: ENHRY, SYGVKD. CDR3 amino acids: CAIRDSGELFF. The CDR3 DNA is TGTGCCATCAGGGACTCCGGGGAGCTGTTTTTT.

This clone was detected ten times or more. The chain has TRBV28 and TRBJ2-2, with D perhaps TRBD1 (6 bases). CDR3 size: 15 residues. From germline, CDR1 is MDHEN and CDR2 SYDVKM. V lost 4 bases to trimming and J lost 5 bases, with 14 bases between them. Written as DNA, the CDR3 is TGTGCCAGCAGTTCAAGACAGGATAGTACCGGGGAGCTGTTTTTT. Translating it yields CASSSRQDSTGELFF.

The chain has TRBV4-3 and TRBJ1-5; D gene unclear. V was shortened by 0 bases and J by 4 bases, with 4 bases between the two germline ends. In germline, CDR1 is LGHNA, CDR2 YSLEER. The CDR3 is made up of 13 amino acids. The CDR3 region has the DNA TGCGCCAGCAGCCAAGAAGAAAATCAGCCCCAGCATTTT. Protein: CASSQEENQPQHF.

The chain links TRBV5-6 to TRBJ1-1; D ambiguous. CDR3 size: 11 residues. The germline V gene has CDR1 SGHDT and CDR2 YYEEEE. Trimming took off 3 bases at V and 8 bases at J, with 8 bases between the two ends. The CDR3 loop is CASSSKGEAFF. In nucleotides, the CDR3 is TGTGCCAGCAGCTCCAAAGGGGAAGCTTTCTTT.

As concerns this clone: The sample contains more than one DNA sequence encoding this CDR3. The genes are TRBV30 and TRBJ2-5; D is uncertain. V shed 0 bases and J shed 5 bases, with 4 bases lying between them. The CDR3 length is 11 residues. Germline CDR1 GTSNPN, CDR2 SVGIG (reference sequence). The CDR3 DNA follows: TGTGCCTGGAGTGTAGGCGAGACCCAGTACTTC. This encodes CAWSVGETQYF.

This clone was counted between two and nine times. This sequence joins TRBV4-1 and TRBJ2-6; unclear D gene. Per the germline V gene, CDR1 is MGHRA and CDR2 is YSYEKL. The CDR3 runs 18 residues. V was trimmed by 0 bases and J by 0 bases, leaving 12 bases between them. The CDR3 DNA reads as TGCGCCAGCAGCCAAGATGGAGTCAGGCGCTCTGGGGCCAACGTCCTGACTTTC. Protein product: CASSQDGVRRSGANVLTF.